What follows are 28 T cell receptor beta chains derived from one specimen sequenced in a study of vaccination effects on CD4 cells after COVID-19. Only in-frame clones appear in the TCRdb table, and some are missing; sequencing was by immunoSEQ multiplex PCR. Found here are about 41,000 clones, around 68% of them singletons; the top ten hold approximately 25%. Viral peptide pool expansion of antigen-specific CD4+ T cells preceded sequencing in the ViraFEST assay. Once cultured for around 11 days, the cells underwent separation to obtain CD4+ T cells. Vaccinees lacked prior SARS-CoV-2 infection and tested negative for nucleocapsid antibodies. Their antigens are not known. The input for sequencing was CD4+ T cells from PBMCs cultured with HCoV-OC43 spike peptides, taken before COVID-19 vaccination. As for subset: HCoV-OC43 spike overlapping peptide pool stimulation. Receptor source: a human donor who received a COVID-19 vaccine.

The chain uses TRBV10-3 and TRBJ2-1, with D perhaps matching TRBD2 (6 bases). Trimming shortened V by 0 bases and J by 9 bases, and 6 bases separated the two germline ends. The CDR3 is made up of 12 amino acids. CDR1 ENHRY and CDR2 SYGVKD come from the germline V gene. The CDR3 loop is CAISESGGEQFF. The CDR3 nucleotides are TGTGCCATCAGTGAGTCGGGAGGTGAGCAGTTCTTC.

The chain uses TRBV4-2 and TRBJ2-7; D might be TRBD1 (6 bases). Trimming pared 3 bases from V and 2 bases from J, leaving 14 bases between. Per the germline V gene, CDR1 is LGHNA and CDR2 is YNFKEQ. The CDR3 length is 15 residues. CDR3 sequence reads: CASSQVAGAPYEQYF. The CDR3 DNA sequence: TGTGCCAGCAGCCAGGTCGCAGGGGCCCCCTACGAGCAGTACTTC.

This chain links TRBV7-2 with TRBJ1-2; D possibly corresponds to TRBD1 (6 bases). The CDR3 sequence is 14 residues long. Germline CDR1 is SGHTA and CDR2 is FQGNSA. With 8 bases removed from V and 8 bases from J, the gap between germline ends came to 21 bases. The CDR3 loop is CASLSGGRGRGYTF. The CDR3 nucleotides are TGTGCCAGCCTCAGCGGGGGCAGGGGTCGGGGCTACACCTTC. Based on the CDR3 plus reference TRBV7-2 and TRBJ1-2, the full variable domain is GAGVSQSPSNKVTEKGKDVELRCDPISGHTALYWYRQSLGQGLEFLIYFQGNSAPDKSGLPSDRFSAERTGGSVSTLTIQRTQQEDSAVYLCASLSGGRGRGYTFGSGTRLTVV.

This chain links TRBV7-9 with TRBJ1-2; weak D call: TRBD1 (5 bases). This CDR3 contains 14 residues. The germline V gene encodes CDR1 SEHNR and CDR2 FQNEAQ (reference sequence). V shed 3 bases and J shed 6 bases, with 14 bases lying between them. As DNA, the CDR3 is TGTGCCAGCAGCTTTGAAACAAGGGGCCATGGCTACACCTTC. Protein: CASSFETRGHGYTF.

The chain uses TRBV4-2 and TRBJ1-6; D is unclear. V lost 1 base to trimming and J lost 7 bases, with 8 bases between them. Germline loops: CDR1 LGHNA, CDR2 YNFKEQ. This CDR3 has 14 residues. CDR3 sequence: CASSQVGPNSPLHF. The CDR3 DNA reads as TGTGCCAGCAGCCAAGTGGGCCCAAATTCACCCCTCCACTTT.

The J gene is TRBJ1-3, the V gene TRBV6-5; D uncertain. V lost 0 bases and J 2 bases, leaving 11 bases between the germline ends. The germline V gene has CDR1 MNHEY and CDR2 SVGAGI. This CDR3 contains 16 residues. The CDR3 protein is CASSYSSGHPGNTIYF. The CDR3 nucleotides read TGTGCCAGCAGTTACTCGAGCGGGCACCCTGGAAACACCATATATTTT.

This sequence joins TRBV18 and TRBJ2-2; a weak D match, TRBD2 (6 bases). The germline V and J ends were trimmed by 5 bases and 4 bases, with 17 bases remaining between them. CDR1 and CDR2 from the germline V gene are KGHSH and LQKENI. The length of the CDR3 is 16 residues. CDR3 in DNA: TGTGCCAGCTCAACCAACGGGGGAAGTTCCACCGGGGAGCTGTTTTTT. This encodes CASSTNGGSSTGELFF.

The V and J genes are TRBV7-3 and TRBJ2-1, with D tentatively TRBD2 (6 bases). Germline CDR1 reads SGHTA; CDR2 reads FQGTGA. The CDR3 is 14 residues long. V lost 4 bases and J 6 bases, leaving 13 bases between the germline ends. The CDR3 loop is CASSSGGAPNEQFF. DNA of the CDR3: TGTGCCAGCAGCTCAGGAGGGGCACCCAATGAGCAGTTCTTC.

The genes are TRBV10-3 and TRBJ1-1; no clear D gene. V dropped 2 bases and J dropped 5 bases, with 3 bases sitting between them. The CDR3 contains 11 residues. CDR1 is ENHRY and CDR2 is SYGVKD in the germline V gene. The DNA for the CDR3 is TGTGCCATCAGTGAGCGGACTGAAGCTTTCTTT. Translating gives CAISERTEAFF.

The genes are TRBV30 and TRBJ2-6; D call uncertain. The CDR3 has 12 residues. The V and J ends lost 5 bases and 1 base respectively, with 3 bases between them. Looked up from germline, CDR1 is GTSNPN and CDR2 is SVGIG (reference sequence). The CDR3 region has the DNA TGTGCCTGGGAATCTGGGGCCAACGTCCTGACTTTC. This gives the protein CAWESGANVLTF.

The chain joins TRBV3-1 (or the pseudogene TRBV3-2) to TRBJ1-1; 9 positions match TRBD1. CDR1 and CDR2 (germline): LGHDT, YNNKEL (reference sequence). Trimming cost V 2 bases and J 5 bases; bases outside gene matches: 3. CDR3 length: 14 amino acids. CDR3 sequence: CASSQLDRGTEAFF. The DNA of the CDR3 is TGTGCCAGCAGCCAACTTGACAGGGGGACTGAAGCTTTCTTT.

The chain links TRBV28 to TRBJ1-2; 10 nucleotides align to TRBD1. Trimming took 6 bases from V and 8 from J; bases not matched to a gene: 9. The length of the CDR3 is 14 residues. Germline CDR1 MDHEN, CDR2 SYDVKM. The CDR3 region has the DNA TGTGCCAGCAGCTCAGGACAGGGGGGTCTGGGCTACACCTTC. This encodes CASSSGQGGLGYTF.

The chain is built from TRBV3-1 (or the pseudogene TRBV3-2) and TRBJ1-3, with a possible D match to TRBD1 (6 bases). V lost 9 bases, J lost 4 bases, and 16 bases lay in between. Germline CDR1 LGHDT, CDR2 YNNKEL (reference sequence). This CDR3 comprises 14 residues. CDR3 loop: CASTTGAGGNTIYF. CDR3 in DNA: TGTGCCAGTACGACAGGAGCGGGAGGAAACACCATATATTTT.

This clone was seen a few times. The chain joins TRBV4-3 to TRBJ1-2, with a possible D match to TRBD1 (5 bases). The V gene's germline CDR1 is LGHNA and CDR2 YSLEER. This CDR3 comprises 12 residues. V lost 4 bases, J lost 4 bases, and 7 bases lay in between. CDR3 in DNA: TGCGCCAGCAGCCTCGGGACCTATGGCTACACCTTC. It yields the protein CASSLGTYGYTF.

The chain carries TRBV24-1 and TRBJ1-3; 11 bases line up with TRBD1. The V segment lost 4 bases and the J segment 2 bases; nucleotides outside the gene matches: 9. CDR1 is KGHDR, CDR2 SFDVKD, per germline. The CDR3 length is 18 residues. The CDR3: CATSDPRTGGPPGNTIYF. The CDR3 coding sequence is TGTGCCACCAGTGACCCCCGGACAGGGGGCCCCCCTGGAAACACCATATATTTT.

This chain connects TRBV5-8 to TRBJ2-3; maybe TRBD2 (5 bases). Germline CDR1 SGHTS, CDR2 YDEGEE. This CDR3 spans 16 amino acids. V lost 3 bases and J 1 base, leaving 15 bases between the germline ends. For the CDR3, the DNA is TGTGCCAGCAGCTCCCTAGGTTGGCGGGGCACAGATACGCAGTATTTT. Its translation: CASSSLGWRGTDTQYF.

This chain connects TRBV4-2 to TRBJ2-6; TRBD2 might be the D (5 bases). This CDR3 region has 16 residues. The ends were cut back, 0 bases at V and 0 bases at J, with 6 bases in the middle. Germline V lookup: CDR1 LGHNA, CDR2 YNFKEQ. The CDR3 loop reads CASSQEGSSGANVLTF. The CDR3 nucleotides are TGTGCCAGCAGCCAAGAGGGGAGCTCTGGGGCCAACGTCCTGACTTTC.

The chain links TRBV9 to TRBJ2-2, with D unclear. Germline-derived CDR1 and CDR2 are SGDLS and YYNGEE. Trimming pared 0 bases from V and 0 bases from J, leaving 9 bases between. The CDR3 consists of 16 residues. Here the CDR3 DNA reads TGTGCCAGCAGCGTAGGGGCGGTCGCGAACACCGGGGAGCTGTTTTTT. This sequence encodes CASSVGAVANTGELFF.

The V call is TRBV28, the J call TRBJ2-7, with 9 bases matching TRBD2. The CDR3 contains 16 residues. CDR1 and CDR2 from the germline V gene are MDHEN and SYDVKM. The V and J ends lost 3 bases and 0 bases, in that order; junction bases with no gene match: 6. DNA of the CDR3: TGTGCCAGCAGTTTCAGCGGGAGGTCTAGCTCCTACGAGCAGTACTTC. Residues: CASSFSGRSSSYEQYF. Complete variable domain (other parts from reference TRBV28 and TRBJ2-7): DVKVTQSSRYLVKRTGEKVFLECVQDMDHENMFWYRQDPGLGLRLIYFSYDVKMKEKGDIPEGYSVSREKKERFSLILESASTNQTSMYLCASSFSGRSSSYEQYFGPGTRLTVT.

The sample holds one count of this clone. The CDR3 DNA follows: TGTGCCAGCAGCTTAGGGGCGACAGGGGACGATGTGTATACGCAGTATTTT. This sequence encodes CASSLGATGDDVYTQYF. This sequence joins TRBV7-2 and TRBJ2-3, with TRBD1 matching over 8 bases. Germline V gene sequence: CDR1 SGHTA, CDR2 FQGNSA. The CDR3 extends over 17 amino acids. After removal of 1 base from V and 7 bases from J, the junction contained 13 bases not matched to a gene.

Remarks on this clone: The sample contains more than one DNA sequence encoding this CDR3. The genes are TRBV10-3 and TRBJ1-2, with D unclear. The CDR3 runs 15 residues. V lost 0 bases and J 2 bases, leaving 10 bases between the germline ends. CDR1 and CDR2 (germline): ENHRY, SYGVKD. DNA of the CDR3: TGTGCCATCAGTGAGTCTGCAGGTTACAACTATGGCTACACCTTC. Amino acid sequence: CAISESAGYNYGYTF.

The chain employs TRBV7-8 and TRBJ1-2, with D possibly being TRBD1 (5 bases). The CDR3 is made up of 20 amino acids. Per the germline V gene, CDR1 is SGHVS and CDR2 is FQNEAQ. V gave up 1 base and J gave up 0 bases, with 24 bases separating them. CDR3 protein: CASSLVAQRMGVKANYGYTF. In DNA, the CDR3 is TGTGCCAGCAGCTTAGTAGCCCAACGAATGGGGGTCAAGGCTAACTATGGCTACACCTTC.

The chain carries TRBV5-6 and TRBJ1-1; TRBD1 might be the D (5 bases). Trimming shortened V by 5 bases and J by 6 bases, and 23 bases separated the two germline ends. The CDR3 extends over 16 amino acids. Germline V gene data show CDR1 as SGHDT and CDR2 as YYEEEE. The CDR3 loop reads CASRPPGRQRVPEAFF. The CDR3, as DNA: TGTGCCAGCAGACCCCCGGGGCGACAGAGGGTCCCTGAAGCTTTCTTT. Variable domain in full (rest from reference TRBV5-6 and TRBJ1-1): DAGVTQSPTHLIKTRGQQVTLRCSPKSGHDTVSWYQQALGQGPQFIFQYYEEEERQRGNFPDRFSGHQFPNYSSELNVNALLLGDSALYLCASRPPGRQRVPEAFFGQGTRLTVV.

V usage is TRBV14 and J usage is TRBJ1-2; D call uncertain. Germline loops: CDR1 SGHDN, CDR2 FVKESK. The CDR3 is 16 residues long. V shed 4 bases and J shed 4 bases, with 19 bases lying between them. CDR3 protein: CASSRSPSSPSYGYTF. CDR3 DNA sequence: TGTGCCAGCAGCCGGAGTCCCAGTAGCCCGTCCTATGGCTACACCTTC.

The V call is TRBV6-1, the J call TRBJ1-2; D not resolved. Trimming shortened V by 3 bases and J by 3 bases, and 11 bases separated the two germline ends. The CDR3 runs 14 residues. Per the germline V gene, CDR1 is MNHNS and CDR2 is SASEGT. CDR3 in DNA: TGTGCCAGCAGTGAGAAAGGGATCGACTATGGCTACACCTTC. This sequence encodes CASSEKGIDYGYTF.

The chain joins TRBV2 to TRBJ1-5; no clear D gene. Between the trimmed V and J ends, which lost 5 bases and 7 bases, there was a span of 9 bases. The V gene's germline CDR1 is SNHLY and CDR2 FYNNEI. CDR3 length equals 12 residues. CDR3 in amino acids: CASSRFGQPQHF. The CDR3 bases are TGTGCCAGCAGTAGGTTTGGCCAGCCCCAGCATTTT.

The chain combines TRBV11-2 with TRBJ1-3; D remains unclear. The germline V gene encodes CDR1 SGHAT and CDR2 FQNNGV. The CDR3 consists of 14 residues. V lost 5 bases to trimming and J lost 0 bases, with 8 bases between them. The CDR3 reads CASSGGFSGNTIYF. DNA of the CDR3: TGTGCCAGCAGCGGAGGCTTCTCTGGAAACACCATATATTTT.

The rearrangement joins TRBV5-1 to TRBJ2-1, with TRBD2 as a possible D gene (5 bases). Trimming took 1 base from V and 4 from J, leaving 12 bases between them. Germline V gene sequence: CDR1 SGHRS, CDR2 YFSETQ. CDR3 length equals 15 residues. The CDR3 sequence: CASSLRAGGYNEQFF. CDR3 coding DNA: TGCGCCAGCAGCTTGCGGGCAGGCGGGTACAATGAGCAGTTCTTC.